This T cell receptor (beta chain) was captured by sequencing in a study of T cells in Graves' hyperthyroidism and ophthalmopathy. Study-level findings and limits: With a median lead of approximately 6 months before onset, the model predicted ophthalmopathy.

Researchers amplified the TCR beta CDR3 regions from RNA transcripts. TCR CDR3 underwent first-round RT-PCR with the HTBI primer set. TCRdb re-derived calls from the multiplex PCR reads in MiXCR, one entry per CDR3 protein. The sample lists around 660,000 distinct CDR3 sequences; nearly 45% were seen once. From germline, CDR1 is ENHRY and CDR2 SYGVKD. The ends were cut back, 2 bases at V and 2 bases at J, with 13 bases in the middle. The CDR3 length is 15 residues. Regarding this clonotype: What it binds is unknown. This may be a read error: a much more frequent sequence differs by one nucleotide.

Reasons for excluding patients were uncontrolled infection, other autoimmune disease, pregnancy or lactation. This TCR came from an adult man with Graves' disease, either hyperthyroidism or ophthalmopathy (not recorded which). Input material: peripheral blood or thyroid tissue (not recorded which). The V gene is TRBV10-3, the J gene TRBJ2-7, with a possible D match to TRBD1 (5 bases). CDR3 sequence (DNA): TGTGCCATCAGTGAGGAAGGGGTCGTCACCTACGAGCAGTACTTC. Its protein is CAISEEGVVTYEQYF.